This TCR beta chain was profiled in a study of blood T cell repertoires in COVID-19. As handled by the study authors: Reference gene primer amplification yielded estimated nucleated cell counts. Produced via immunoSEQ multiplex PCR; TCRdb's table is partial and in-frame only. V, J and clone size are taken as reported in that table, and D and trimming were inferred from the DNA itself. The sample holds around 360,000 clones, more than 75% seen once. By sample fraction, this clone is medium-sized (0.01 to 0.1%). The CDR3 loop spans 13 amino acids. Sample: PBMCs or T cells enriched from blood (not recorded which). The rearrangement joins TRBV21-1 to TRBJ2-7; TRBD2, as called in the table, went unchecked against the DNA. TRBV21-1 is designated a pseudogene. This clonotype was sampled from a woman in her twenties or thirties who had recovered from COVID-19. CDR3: CASSSGSSYEQYF. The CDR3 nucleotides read TGTGCCAGCAGCAGCGGGAGCTCCTACGAGCAGTACTTC.